The T cell receptor beta chain under discussion was sequenced for a study of blood T cell repertoires in COVID-19. On the study more broadly: Both acute and convalescent COVID-19 samples were obtained from the United States, Italy and Spain. T cells, B-cell-depleted T cells, or PBMCs supplied cDNA or gDNA.

V lost 4 bases to trimming and J lost 0 bases; unmatched junction nucleotides: 14. Germline V gene data show CDR1 as SGHVS and CDR2 as FQNEAQ. This CDR3 has 19 amino acids. Per the authors' pipeline: Reference gene primers were amplified, and this amplification served to estimate nucleated cell counts. Produced via immunoSEQ multiplex PCR; TCRdb's table is partial and in-frame only. That table is the source of V, J and clone size, and D and trimming were worked out from the DNA. The sample holds roughly 66,000 clones, approximately 83% seen once. This chain links TRBV7-8 with TRBJ1-2; 10 nucleotides match TRBD1. The specimen was peripheral blood. The source of this sequence is a woman in her sixties with acute or convalescent COVID-19. The DNA for the CDR3 is TGTGCCAGCAGCTCCTCAAAGGGGACAGGGGTTATTTCTAACTATGGCTACACCTTC. This gives the protein CASSSSKGTGVISNYGYTF.